The following is a TCR beta chain sequence with its context. As yet, its antigen is unknown. In germline, CDR1 is MNHEY, CDR2 SVGEGT. The ends were cut back, 0 bases at V and 2 bases at J, with 7 bases in the middle. This CDR3 spans 14 amino acids. TCRdb's copy holds only in-frame clones and misses some; the assay was immunoSEQ multiplex PCR. The table includes about 170,000 clones, approximately 88% detected once. This sample was taken from a study of T cell responses to AZD1222 COVID-19 vaccine. General study findings and limits: Clonal diversity was possibly underestimated, and white British individuals and females predominated among donors. Sampling captured repertoires only after the peak T cell response.

The chain joins TRBV6-2 or TRBV6-3 to TRBJ1-1; D gene ambiguous. Specimen: peripheral blood, collected 28 days after the second AZD1222 dose. This clonotype was sampled from an adult who received the AZD1222 COVID-19 vaccine. Here the CDR3 DNA reads TGTGCCAGCAGTTACTCGGTAGCAAACACTGAAGCTTTCTTT. Translated: CASSYSVANTEAFF.